A selection of T cell receptor beta chains follows, all from one sample in a study of graft-versus-host responses after intestinal transplantation. No antigen has been assigned to these receptors. Using immunoSEQ multiplex PCR, the repertoire was profiled, and TCRdb retains in-frame clones only, with some absent. The sample has over 85,000 clones; around 93% are singletons. The starting material was unstimulated CD8+ T cells sorted from spleen or lymph node cells, obtained before intestinal transplant. All receptors derive from a human donor who received an intestinal transplant. The CDR3 runs from the conserved cysteine through the conserved F or W. A D gene is named only where the DNA matches it firmly. Size values are once, few and many counts, or a class for expanded clones, and some rows have none.

>TRBV6-1|TRBD1|TRBJ2-7|NA
TGTGCCAGCAATCTCCCCCTGACAGGGCTCTACGAGCAGTACTTC
CASNLPLTGLYEQYF
>TRBV5-1|NA|TRBJ2-5|NA
TGCGCCAGCAGCTTGGCGGGGGCAGGGGGTGAGACCCAGTACTTC
CASSLAGAGGETQYF
>TRBV6-1|TRBD2|TRBJ2-7|NA
TGTGCCATCAGTGATTCTAGCGGGAGGCCATACGAGCAGTACTTC
CAISDSSGRPYEQYF
>TRBV7-3|NA|TRBJ1-1|NA
TGTGCCAGCAGCCGAGGCGGGGGGTTAAACACTGAAGCTTTCTTT
CASSRGGGLNTEAFF
>TRBV28|TRBD2|TRBJ2-2|NA
TGTGCCAGCAGTTTAGAGGAAGCGGGAGCTCTTTGGACCGGGGAGCTGTTTTTT
CASSLEEAGALWTGELFF
>TRBV30|NA|TRBJ1-5|once
TGTGCCTGGCATGACGGAGGAATAAGCAATCAGCCCCAGCATTTT
CAWHDGGISNQPQHF
>TRBV2|NA|TRBJ2-7|NA
TGTGCCAGCAGTGGTTACGAGCAGTACTTC
CASSGYEQYF
>TRBV7-9|NA|TRBJ2-7|once
TGTGCCAGCAGGAACGACGGCTACGAGCAGTACTTC
CASRNDGYEQYF
>TRBV12-2|NA|TRBJ2-5|once
TGTGCAAGTCGCTATCCGGGACCCGGGGCAGAGACCCAGTACTTC
CASRYPGPGAETQYF
>TRBV6-1|NA|TRBJ2-7|NA
TGTGCCAGCAGGTGGGATCCATCCTACGAGCAGTACTTC
CASRWDPSYEQYF